This is a list of T cell receptor beta chains from one sample in a study of neurological immune-mediated disorders. TCRdb processed the 5' RACE reads anew with MiXCR; each CDR3 protein has one entry. This table holds about 120,000 distinct CDR3 sequences, roughly 3.1% found once. Sequences were obtained from PBMCs. The receptors stem from a woman aged 25 to 39 with multiple sclerosis. Each CDR3 is given with its conserved first and last residue. The D gene is left open where the match is weak. A row's size may be missing; if present it is once, few, many or a size class.

CSARVPAGTGIVGTEAFF | TGCAGTGCTAGAGTCCCCGCCGGGACAGGGATCGTTGGCACTGAAGCTTTCTTT | many | TRBD1 | TRBJ1-1 | TRBV20-1
CANTWDCDNEQFF | TGTGCCAACACTTGGGACTGCGACAATGAGCAGTTCTTC | many | - | TRBJ2-1 | TRBV12-3/TRBV12-4
CASSFGGLALMGEQFF | TGTGCCAGCAGTTTCGGCGGGCTAGCCCTCATGGGTGAGCAGTTCTTC | many | - | TRBJ2-1 | TRBV12-3/TRBV12-4
CASSLEARINTGELFF | TGTGCCAGCAGCTTAGAAGCGCGGATTAACACCGGGGAGCTGTTTTTT | many | - | TRBJ2-2 | TRBV7-2
CSARDREEQFF | TGCAGTGCTAGAGATCGCGAGGAGCAGTTCTTC | many | - | TRBJ2-1 | TRBV20-1
CSARGRASGSYNEQFF | TGCAGTGCTAGAGGGAGGGCTAGCGGGAGCTACAATGAGCAGTTCTTC | many | TRBD2 | TRBJ2-1 | TRBV20-1
CASSFGRGGLSTDTQYF | TGTGCCAGCAGCTTCGGACGTGGGGGGTTGAGCACAGATACGCAGTATTTT | many | - | TRBJ2-3 | TRBV7-8
CSALGAGNNQPQHF | TGCAGTGCCCTAGGAGCGGGAAACAATCAGCCCCAGCATTTT | many | - | TRBJ1-5 | TRBV20-1
CASSTSRQGETQYF | TGTGCCAGCAGCACCTCTCGACAGGGGGAGACCCAGTACTTC | few | TRBD1 | TRBJ2-5 | TRBV9
CSAPLYNEQFF | TGCAGTGCTCCTTTGTACAATGAGCAGTTCTTC | many | - | TRBJ2-1 | TRBV20-1
CASSRTRGARGYTGELFF | TGTGCCAGCAGCCGGACACGTGGGGCTAGAGGTTACACCGGGGAGCTGTTTTTT | many | - | TRBJ2-2 | TRBV7-2
CSARARGLWYGYTF | TGCAGTGCTAGAGCCCGGGGGCTATGGTATGGCTACACCTTC | many | - | TRBJ1-2 | TRBV20-1
CASRLTEETQYF | TGCGCCAGCAGACTTACGGAAGAGACCCAGTACTTC | many | - | TRBJ2-5 | TRBV5-1
CASSQERNQVYGYTF | TGCGCCAGCAGCCAAGAGAGGAATCAGGTCTATGGCTACACCTTC | many | - | TRBJ1-2 | TRBV4-3
CASSREVPPREAFF | TGTGCCAGCAGTCGTGAGGTTCCTCCGAGGGAAGCTTTCTTT | many | - | TRBJ1-1 | TRBV25-1
CSVEVGGLNQPQHF | TGCAGCGTTGAAGTTGGGGGCCTCAATCAGCCCCAGCATTTT | many | - | TRBJ1-5 | TRBV29-1
CASSSSSANTEAFF | TGTGCCAGCAGCTCATCTTCCGCGAACACTGAAGCTTTCTTT | many | - | TRBJ1-1 | TRBV7-2
CSVAQGSSPLHF | TGCAGTGTAGCCCAGGGTAGTTCACCCCTCCACTTT | many | - | TRBJ1-6 | TRBV20-1
CSDMDRNQTQHF | TGCAGTGATATGGACAGAAATCAGACCCAGCATTTT | - | - | TRBJ1-5 | TRBV20-1
CASSQVVAGVGKGDNEQFF | TGTGCCAGCAGCCAAGTGGTAGCGGGAGTTGGGAAAGGGGACAATGAGCAGTTCTTC | many | TRBD2 | TRBJ2-1 | TRBV3-1
CASSRSQNQPQHF | TGCGCCAGCAGCCGTTCGCAAAATCAGCCCCAGCATTTT | many | - | TRBJ1-5 | TRBV4-1
CASSSRGRGKATEAFF | TGTGCCAGCAGCTCTAGGGGGAGAGGGAAAGCCACTGAAGCTTTCTTT | - | - | TRBJ1-1 | TRBV7-9
CSARAESRGPGELFF | TGCAGTGCTAGAGCTGAAAGCAGGGGGCCCGGGGAGCTGTTTTTT | many | TRBD1 | TRBJ2-2 | TRBV20-1
CASSSTLEGELFF | TGTGCCAGCAGCTCGACCCTTGAAGGGGAGCTGTTTTTT | many | - | TRBJ2-2 | TRBV7-9
CASSSQGNSNQPQHF | TGTGCCAGTAGTAGTCAGGGGAATAGCAATCAGCCCCAGCATTTT | many | - | TRBJ1-5 | TRBV19
CASSQGGGLKPNTGELFF | TGCGCCAGCAGCCAAGGTGGCGGTCTAAAGCCGAACACCGGGGAGCTGTTTTTT | many | - | TRBJ2-2 | TRBV4-3
CASSLVGDEAFF | TGCGCCAGCAGCTTGGTGGGGGATGAAGCTTTCTTT | many | - | TRBJ1-1 | TRBV5-1
CASSIGVRSYNEQFF | TGTGCCAGTAGTATTGGGGTCCGCTCCTACAATGAGCAGTTCTTC | - | - | TRBJ2-1 | TRBV19
CASRPGGSYEQYF | TGTGCCAGCAGACCAGGGGGCTCCTACGAGCAGTACTTC | many | TRBD1 | TRBJ2-7 | TRBV12-3/TRBV12-4
CASSSVGGPETQYF | TGTGCCAGCAGTTCCGTTGGGGGCCCAGAGACCCAGTACTTC | many | - | TRBJ2-5 | TRBV27
CASSYPADRMNTEAFF | TGTGCCAGCAGTTACCCTGCGGACAGAATGAACACTGAAGCTTTCTTT | many | - | TRBJ1-1 | TRBV6-2/TRBV6-3
CASSVETGTNSYEQYF | TGTGCCAGCAGCGTAGAGACAGGGACCAACTCCTACGAGCAGTACTTC | many | TRBD1 | TRBJ2-7 | TRBV7-2
CASSFRIPTGSYQETQYF | TGTGCCAGCAGCTTCAGAATCCCTACGGGAAGCTACCAAGAGACCCAGTACTTC | many | - | TRBJ2-5 | TRBV7-6
CASSFTSGSMETQYF | TGTGCCAGCAGCTTTACTAGCGGGAGCATGGAGACCCAGTACTTC | many | TRBD2 | TRBJ2-5 | TRBV7-6
CASSLVASPLHF | TGTGCCAGCAGCTTAGTGGCTTCACCCCTCCACTTT | many | - | TRBJ1-6 | TRBV5-6
CSASDGGDTQYF | TGCAGTGCTAGTGATGGCGGTGATACGCAGTATTTT | many | - | TRBJ2-3 | TRBV20-1
CSARIGGGLNTEAFF | TGCAGTGCTAGAATCGGGGGAGGGTTGAACACTGAAGCTTTCTTT | many | - | TRBJ1-1 | TRBV20-1
CSARSSGGETQYF | TGCAGTGCTAGATCTAGCGGGGGCGAGACCCAGTACTTC | many | TRBD2 | TRBJ2-5 | TRBV20-1
CASSRRQFIEQFF | TGTGCCAGCTCGCGTCGACAGTTTATTGAGCAGTTCTTC | many | - | TRBJ2-1 | TRBV18
CASSQERTGIEGQETQYF | TGCGCCAGCAGCCAAGAAAGAACAGGGATTGAGGGTCAAGAGACCCAGTACTTC | many | - | TRBJ2-5 | TRBV4-1
CASSLGSLQITDTQYF | TGTGCCAGCAGCTTAGGAAGTCTACAGATCACAGATACGCAGTATTTT | - | - | TRBJ2-3 | TRBV7-2
CASSLPGAGIRYEQYF | TGCGCCAGCAGCCTACCTGGAGCGGGGATTCGCTACGAGCAGTACTTC | many | TRBD2 | TRBJ2-7 | TRBV5-1
CSAPHPRTGNGYTF | TGCAGTGCTCCGCATCCAAGGACAGGGAATGGCTACACCTTC | many | TRBD1 | TRBJ1-2 | TRBV20-1
CASSLTGGASTDTQYF | TGTGCCAGCAGTTTGACGGGCGGGGCTAGCACAGATACGCAGTATTTT | many | - | TRBJ2-3 | TRBV12-3/TRBV12-4
CASSQVLTGRLNYGYTF | TGTGCCAGCAGCCAAGTTTTGACAGGGAGATTGAACTATGGCTACACCTTC | many | TRBD1 | TRBJ1-2 | TRBV14
CASIGPYEQYF | TGTGCCAGCATTGGCCCATACGAGCAGTACTTC | many | - | TRBJ2-7 | TRBV27
CASSFVGRIEETQYF | TGTGCCAGCAGCTTCGTGGGACGTATAGAAGAGACCCAGTACTTC | many | - | TRBJ2-5 | TRBV7-8
CSARRLAAYNEQFF | TGCAGTGCTAGGAGACTAGCGGCTTACAATGAGCAGTTCTTC | many | TRBD2 | TRBJ2-1 | TRBV20-1
CSASQGKNEQYF | TGCAGTGCTAGTCAGGGGAAAAACGAGCAGTACTTC | few | - | TRBJ2-7 | TRBV20-1
CAARGGGDDNEQFF | TGTGCCGCGCGGGGGGGGGGCGATGACAATGAGCAGTTCTTC | many | TRBD2 | TRBJ2-1 | TRBV10-3
CASSLAPTGQYYGYTF | TGTGCCAGCAGCCTAGCCCCTACAGGACAGTACTATGGCTACACCTTC | - | - | TRBJ1-2 | TRBV28
CASSERLGWTQYF | TGTGCCAGCAGTGAGCGCTTGGGTTGGACCCAGTACTTC | many | - | TRBJ2-5 | TRBV2
CASSQGTGIYEQYF | TGCGCCAGCAGCCAGGGGACAGGGATCTACGAGCAGTACTTC | many | TRBD1 | TRBJ2-7 | TRBV4-1